This T cell receptor beta chain was retrieved from a study of blood T cells in healthy people across ages. Study context: Per every two T cells, about one barcoded beta molecule was captured by template switching. The study, taken as a whole, reports: Age brought a roughly linear fall in TCR beta diversity measured per million T cells. As naive T cell percentage varied, TCR beta diversity correlated strongly with it. The study found more naive CD4+ cells and higher diversity in long-lived than aged donors.

Comments on this clonotype: The antigen is undetermined.

The V end lost 1 base, the J end lost 4 bases, and 16 bases lay between the germline ends. Germline V lookup: CDR1 KGHSH, CDR2 LQKENI. The CDR3 length is 16 residues. Using a J-beta primer mix together with a sample-barcoded 5' primer, a second PCR was run for roughly 6 to 12 cycles. TCRdb processed the 5' RACE reads anew with MiXCR; each CDR3 protein has one entry. The sample lists roughly 1.5 million distinct CDR3 sequences; 40% to 45% were seen once. This receptor was obtained from a woman between 18 and 30 years old in good health. The J gene is TRBJ2-5, the V gene TRBV18; the D gene is possibly TRBD2 (6 bases). Sequenced sample: blood. As DNA, the CDR3 is TGTGCCAGCTCACCACGGTTAGCGGAGATTCGAGAGACCCAGTACTTC. This codes for CASSPRLAEIRETQYF.